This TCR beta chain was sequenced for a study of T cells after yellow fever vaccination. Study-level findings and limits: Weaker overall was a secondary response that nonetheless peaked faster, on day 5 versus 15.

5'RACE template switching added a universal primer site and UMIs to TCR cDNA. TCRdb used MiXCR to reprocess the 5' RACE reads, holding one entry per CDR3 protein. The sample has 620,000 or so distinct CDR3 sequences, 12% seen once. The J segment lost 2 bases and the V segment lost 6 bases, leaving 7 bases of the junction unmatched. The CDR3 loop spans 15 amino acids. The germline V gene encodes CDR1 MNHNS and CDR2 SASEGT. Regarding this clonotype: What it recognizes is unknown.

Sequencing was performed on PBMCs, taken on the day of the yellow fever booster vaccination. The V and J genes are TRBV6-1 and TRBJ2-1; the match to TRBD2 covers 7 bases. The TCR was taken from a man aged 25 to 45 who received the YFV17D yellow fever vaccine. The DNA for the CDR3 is TGTGCCAGCAGCATTAGCGGGCAGCCCTACAATGAGCAGTTCTTC. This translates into CASSISGQPYNEQFF.